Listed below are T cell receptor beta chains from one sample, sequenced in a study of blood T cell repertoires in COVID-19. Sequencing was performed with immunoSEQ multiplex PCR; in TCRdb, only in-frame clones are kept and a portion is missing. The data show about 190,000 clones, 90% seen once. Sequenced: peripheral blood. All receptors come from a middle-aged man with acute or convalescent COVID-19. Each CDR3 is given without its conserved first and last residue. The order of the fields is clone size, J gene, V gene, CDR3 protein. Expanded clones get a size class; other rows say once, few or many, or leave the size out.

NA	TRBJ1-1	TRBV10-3	AISEGQGDTEAF
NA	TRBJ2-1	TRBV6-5	ASRQTSVHEQF
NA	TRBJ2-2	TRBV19	ASSAGGTGERTNTGELF
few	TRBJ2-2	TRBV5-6	ASSSERDYTGELF
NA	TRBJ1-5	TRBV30	AWSARDRADQPQH
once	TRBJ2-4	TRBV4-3	ASSQDHGGLNIQY
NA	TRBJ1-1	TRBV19	ASSIGRLRDRGTEAF
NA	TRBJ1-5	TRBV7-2	ASSPDIGGNQPQH
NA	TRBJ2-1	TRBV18	ASSPPVQYNEQF
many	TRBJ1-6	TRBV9	ASSVGPTGESPLH
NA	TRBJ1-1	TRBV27	ASSRRTGETEAF
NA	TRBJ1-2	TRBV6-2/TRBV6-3	ASSYSVADYGYT
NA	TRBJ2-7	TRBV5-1	ASSTGDRVVEQY
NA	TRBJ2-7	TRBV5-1	ASSLAEDFTYEQY
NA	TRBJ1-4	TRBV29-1	SWTENEKLF
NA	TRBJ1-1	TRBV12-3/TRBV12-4	ASRGQENTEAF
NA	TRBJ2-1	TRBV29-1	SVVSGDNYNEQF
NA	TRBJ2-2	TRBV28	ASSLGTATSNTGELF
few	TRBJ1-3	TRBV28	ASSPGVFRNTIY
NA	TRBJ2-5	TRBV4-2	ASSHGGAQETQY
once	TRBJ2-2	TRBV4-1	ASSLGHYGELF
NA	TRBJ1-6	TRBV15	ATSSDRGTYSPLH